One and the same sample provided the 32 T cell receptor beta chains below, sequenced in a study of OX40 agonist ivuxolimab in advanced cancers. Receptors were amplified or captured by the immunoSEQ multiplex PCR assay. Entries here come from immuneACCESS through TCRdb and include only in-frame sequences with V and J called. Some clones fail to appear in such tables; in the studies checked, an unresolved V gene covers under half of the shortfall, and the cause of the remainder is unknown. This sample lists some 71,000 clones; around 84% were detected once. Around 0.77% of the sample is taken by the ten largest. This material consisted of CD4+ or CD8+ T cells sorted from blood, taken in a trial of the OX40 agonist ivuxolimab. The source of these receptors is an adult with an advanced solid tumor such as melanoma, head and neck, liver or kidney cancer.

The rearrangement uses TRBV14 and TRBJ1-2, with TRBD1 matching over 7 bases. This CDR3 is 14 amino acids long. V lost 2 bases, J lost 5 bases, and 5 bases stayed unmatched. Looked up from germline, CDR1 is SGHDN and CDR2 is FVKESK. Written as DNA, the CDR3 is TGTGCCAGCAGCCAACGGGGACAGAAGTATGGCTACACCTTC. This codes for CASSQRGQKYGYTF. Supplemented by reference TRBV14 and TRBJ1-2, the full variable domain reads EAGVTQFPSHSVIEKGQTVTLRCDPISGHDNLYWYRRVMGKEIKFLLHFVKESKQDESGMPNNRFLAERTGGTYSTLKVQPAELEDSGVYFCASSQRGQKYGYTFGSGTRLTVV.

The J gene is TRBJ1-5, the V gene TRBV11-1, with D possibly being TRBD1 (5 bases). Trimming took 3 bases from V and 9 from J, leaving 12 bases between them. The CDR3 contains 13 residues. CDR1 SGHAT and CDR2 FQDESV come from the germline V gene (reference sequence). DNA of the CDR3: TGTGCCAGCAGCTTCTCCAGGGAGAGGCCCCAGCATTTT. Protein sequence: CASSFSRERPQHF.

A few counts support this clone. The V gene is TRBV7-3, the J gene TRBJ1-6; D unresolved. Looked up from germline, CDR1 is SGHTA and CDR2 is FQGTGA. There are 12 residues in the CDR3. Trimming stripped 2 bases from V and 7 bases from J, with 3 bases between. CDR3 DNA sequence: TGTGCCAGCAGCTTAGGGAATTCACCCCTCCACTTT. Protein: CASSLGNSPLHF.

The CDR3 region is CASSLGARQDQPQHF. Here the CDR3 DNA reads TGCGCCAGCAGCTTGGGGGCACGCCAAGATCAGCCCCAGCATTTT. The V and J genes are TRBV5-1 and TRBJ1-5, with D hard to call. CDR3 length equals 15 residues. Germline values: CDR1 SGHRS, CDR2 YFSETQ. V lost 0 bases and J lost 5, with 12 bases in between. Full variable domain (rest looked up from reference TRBV5-1 and TRBJ1-5): KAGVTQTPRYLIKTRGQQVTLSCSPISGHRSVSWYQQTPGQGLQFLFEYFSETQRNKGNFPGRFSGRQFSNSRSEMNVSTLELGDSALYLCASSLGARQDQPQHFGDGTRLSIL.

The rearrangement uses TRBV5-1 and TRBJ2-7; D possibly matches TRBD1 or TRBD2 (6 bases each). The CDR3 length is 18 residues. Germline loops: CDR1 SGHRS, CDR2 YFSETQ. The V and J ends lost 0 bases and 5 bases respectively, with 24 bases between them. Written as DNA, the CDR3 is TGCGCCAGCAGCTTGGCCATTGGTCCGGCGCGGAGGGGGGACGAGCAGTACTTC. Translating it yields CASSLAIGPARRGDEQYF. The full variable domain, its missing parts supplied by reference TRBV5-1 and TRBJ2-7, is KAGVTQTPRYLIKTRGQQVTLSCSPISGHRSVSWYQQTPGQGLQFLFEYFSETQRNKGNFPGRFSGRQFSNSRSEMNVSTLELGDSALYLCASSLAIGPARRGDEQYFGPGTRLTVT.

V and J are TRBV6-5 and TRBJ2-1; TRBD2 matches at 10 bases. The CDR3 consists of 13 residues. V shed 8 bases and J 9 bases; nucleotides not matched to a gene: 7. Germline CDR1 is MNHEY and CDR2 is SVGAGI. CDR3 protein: CASVASGSREQFF. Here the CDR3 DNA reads TGTGCCAGCGTTGCTAGCGGGAGTCGTGAGCAGTTCTTC.

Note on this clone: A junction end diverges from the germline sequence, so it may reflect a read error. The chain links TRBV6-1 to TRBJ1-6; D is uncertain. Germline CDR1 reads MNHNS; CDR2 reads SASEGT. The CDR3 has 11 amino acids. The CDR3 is CASSEMSPFVF. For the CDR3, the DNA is TGTGCCAGCAGTGAAATGTCCCCTTTCGTCTTT.

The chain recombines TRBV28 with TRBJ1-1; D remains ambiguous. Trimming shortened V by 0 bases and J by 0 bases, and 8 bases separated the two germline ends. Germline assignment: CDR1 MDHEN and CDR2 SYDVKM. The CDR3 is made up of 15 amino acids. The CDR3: CASSLWSRMNTEAFF. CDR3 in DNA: TGTGCCAGCAGTTTATGGAGCCGTATGAACACTGAAGCTTTCTTT.

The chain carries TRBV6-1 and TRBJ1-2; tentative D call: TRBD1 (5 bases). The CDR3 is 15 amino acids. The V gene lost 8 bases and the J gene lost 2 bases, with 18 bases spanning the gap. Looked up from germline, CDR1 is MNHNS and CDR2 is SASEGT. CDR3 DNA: TGTGCCAGCCTTTTGGCGGGGGGTGGCAACTATGGCTACACCTTC. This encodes CASLLAGGGNYGYTF.

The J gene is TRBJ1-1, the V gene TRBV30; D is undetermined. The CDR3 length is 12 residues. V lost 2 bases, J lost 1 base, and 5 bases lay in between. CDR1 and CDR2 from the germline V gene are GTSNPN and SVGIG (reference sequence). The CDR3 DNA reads TGTGCCTGGAGTCGACCGAACACTGAAGCTTTCTTT. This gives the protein CAWSRPNTEAFF.

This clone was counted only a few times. CDR3 region: CASSLPNSGNTIYF. In DNA, the CDR3 is TGTGCCAGCAGCTTACCTAACTCTGGAAACACCATATATTTT. J is TRBJ1-3 and V is TRBV11-2; D not resolved. This CDR3 has 14 residues. From germline, CDR1 is SGHAT and CDR2 FQNNGV. Trimming left V 2 bases short and J 0 bases short, with 5 bases between. Together with reference TRBV11-2 and TRBJ1-3, the CDR3 gives the full variable domain: EAGVAQSPRYKIIEKRQSVAFWCNPISGHATLYWYQQILGQGPKLLIQFQNNGVVDDSQLPKDRFSAERLKGVDSTLKIQPAKLEDSAVYLCASSLPNSGNTIYFGEGSWLTVV.

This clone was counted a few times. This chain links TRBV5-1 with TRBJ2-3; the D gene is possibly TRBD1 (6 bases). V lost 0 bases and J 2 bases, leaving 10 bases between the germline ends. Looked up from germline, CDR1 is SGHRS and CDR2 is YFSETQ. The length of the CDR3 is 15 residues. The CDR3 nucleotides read TGCGCCAGCAGCTTGGAGGACAGAAACACAGATACGCAGTATTTT. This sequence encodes CASSLEDRNTDTQYF.

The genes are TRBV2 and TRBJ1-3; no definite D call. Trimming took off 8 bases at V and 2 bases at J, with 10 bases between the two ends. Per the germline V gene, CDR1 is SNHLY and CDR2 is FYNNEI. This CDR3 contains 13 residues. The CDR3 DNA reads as TGTGCCAGCTTAGGTGACACTGGAAACACCATATATTTT. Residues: CASLGDTGNTIYF.

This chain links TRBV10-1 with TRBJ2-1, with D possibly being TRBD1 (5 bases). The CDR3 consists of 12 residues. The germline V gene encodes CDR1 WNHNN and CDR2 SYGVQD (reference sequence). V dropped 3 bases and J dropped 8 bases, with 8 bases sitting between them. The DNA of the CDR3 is TGCGCCAGCAGTGACCTGGGGCATGAGCAGTTCTTC. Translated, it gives CASSDLGHEQFF.

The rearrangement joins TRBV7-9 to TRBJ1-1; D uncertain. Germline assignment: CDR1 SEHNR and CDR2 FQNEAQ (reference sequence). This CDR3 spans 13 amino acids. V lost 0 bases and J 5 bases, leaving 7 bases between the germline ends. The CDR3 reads CASSLAGRTEAFF. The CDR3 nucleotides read TGTGCCAGCAGCTTAGCGGGAAGGACTGAAGCTTTCTTT.

The CDR3 spells CASSFLTGGTEAFF. As DNA, the CDR3 is TGTGCCAGCAGCTTCCTGACAGGGGGCACTGAAGCTTTCTTT. The rearrangement links TRBV9 to TRBJ1-1, with 9 positions matching TRBD1. This CDR3 comprises 14 residues. V was pared by 4 bases and J by 4 bases, with 5 bases of the junction left unmatched. Germline V gene sequence: CDR1 SGDLS, CDR2 YYNGEE.

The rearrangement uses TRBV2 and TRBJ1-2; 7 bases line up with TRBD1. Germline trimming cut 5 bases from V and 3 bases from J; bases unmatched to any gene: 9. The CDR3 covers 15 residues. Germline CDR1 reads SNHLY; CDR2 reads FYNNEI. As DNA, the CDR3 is TGTGCCAGCAGTAGGGGACAGATCAGTGACTATGGCTACACCTTC. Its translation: CASSRGQISDYGYTF.

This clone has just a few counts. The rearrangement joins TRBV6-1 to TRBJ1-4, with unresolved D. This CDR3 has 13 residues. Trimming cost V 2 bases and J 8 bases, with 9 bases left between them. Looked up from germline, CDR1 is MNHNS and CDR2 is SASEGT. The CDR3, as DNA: TGTGCCAGCAGTGAATGGGTAGGCGAAAAACTGTTTTTT. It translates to CASSEWVGEKLFF.

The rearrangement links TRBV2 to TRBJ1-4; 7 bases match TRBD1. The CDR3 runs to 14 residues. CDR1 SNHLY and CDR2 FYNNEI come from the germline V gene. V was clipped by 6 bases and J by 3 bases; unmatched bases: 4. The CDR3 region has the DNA TGTGCCAGCAGAGTGGGACAGTCTAATGAAAAACTGTTTTTT. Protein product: CASRVGQSNEKLFF.

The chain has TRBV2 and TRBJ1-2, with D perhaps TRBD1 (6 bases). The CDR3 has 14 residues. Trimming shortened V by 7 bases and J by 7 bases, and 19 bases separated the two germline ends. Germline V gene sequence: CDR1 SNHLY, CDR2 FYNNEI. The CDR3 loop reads CASTPLGQLGGYTF. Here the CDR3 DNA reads TGTGCCAGCACCCCTCTTGGACAGTTGGGTGGCTACACCTTC.

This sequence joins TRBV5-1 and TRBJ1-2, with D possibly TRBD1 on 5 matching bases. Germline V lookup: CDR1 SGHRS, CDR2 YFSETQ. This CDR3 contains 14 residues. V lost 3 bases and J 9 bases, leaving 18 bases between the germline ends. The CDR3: CASSYSRGDERYTF. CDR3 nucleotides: TGCGCCAGCAGCTACTCAAGGGGCGATGAGCGCTACACCTTC.

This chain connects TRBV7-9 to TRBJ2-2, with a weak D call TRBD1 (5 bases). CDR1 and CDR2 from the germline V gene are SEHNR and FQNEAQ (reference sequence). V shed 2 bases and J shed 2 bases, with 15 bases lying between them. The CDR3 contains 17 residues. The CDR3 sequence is CASSLRRQRLNTGELFF. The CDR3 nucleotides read TGTGCCAGCAGCTTAAGGAGACAGCGCCTCAACACCGGGGAGCTGTTTTTT.

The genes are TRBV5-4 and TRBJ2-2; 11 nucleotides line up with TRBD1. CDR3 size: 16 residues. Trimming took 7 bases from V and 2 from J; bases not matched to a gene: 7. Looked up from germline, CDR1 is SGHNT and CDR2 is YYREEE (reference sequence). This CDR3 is CASLQWTGGNTGELFF. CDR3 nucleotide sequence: TGTGCCAGCCTCCAGTGGACAGGGGGCAACACCGGGGAGCTGTTTTTT.

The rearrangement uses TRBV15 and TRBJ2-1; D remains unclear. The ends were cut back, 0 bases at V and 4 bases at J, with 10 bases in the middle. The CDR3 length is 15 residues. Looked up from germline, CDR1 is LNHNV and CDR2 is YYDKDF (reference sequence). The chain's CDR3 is CATSRDPLPYNEQFF. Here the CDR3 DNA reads TGTGCCACCAGCAGAGACCCGCTCCCTTACAATGAGCAGTTCTTC.

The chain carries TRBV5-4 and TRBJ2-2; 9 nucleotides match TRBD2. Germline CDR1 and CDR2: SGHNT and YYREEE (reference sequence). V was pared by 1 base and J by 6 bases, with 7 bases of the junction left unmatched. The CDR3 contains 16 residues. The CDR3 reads CASSLRRGGVAGELFF. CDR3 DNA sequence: TGTGCCAGCAGCTTGAGGCGGGGGGGAGTCGCCGGGGAGCTGTTTTTT.

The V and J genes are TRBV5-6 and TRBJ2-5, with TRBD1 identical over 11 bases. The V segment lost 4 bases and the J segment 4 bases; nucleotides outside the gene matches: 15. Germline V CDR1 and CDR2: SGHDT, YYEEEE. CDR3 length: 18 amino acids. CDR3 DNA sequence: TGTGCCAGCAGCCAAGCGGGTGGGACAGGGGGTTTTGGAGAGACCCAGTACTTC. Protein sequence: CASSQAGGTGGFGETQYF.

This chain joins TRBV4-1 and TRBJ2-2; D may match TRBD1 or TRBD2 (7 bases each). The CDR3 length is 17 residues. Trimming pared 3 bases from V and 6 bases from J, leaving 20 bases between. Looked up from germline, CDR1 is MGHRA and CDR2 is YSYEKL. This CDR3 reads CASSHLGEGALAGELFF. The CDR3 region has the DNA TGCGCCAGCAGCCACCTCGGGGAGGGGGCGTTGGCCGGGGAGCTGTTTTTT.

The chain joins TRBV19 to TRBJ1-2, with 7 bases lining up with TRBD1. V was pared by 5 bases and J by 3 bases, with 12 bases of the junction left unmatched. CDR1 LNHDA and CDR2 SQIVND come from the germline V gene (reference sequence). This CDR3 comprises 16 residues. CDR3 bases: TGTGCCAGTAGTCCCGCGAGAGACAGGGTATACTATGGCTACACCTTC. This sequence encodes CASSPARDRVYYGYTF.

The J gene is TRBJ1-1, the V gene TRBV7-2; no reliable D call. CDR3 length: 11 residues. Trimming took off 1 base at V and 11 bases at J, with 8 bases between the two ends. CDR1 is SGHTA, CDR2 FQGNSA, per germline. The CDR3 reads CASSLGAIAFF. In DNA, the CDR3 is TGTGCCAGCAGCTTAGGGGCGATCGCTTTCTTT.

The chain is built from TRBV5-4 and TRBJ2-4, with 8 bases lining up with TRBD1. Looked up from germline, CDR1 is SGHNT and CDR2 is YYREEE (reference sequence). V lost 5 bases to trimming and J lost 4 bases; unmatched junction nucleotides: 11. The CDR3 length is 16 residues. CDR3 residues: CASSRGEDRAKNIQYF. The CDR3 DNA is TGTGCCAGCAGTCGTGGGGAGGACAGGGCAAAAAACATTCAGTACTTC.

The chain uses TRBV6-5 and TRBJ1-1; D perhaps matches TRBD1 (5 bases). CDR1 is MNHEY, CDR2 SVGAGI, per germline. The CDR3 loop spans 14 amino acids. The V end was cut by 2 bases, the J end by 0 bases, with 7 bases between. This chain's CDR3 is CASSYDRMNTEAFF. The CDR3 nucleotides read TGTGCCAGCAGTTACGACAGAATGAACACTGAAGCTTTCTTT.

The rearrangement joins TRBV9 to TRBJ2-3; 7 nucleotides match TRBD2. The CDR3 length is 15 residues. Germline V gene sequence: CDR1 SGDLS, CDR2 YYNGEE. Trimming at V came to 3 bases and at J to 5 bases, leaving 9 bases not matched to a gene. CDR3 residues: CASSALGGVVDTQYF. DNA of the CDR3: TGTGCCAGCAGCGCGCTGGGGGGGGTGGTAGATACGCAGTATTTT. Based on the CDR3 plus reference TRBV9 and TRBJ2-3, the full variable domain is DSGVTQTPKHLITATGQRVTLRCSPRSGDLSVYWYQQSLDQGLQFLIQYYNGEERAKGNILERFSAQQFPDLHSELNLSSLELGDSALYFCASSALGGVVDTQYFGPGTRLTVL.